This TCR beta chain was sequenced in a study of cytomegalovirus exposure and HLA in healthy donors. The ends were cut back, 6 bases at V and 4 bases at J, with 14 bases in the middle. Looked up from germline, CDR1 is SNHLY and CDR2 is FYNNEI. The CDR3 is 14 residues long. PCR primers comprised 60 Vbeta and 13 Jbeta primers. The protocol was immunoSEQ multiplex PCR, while the TCRdb copy is restricted to in-frame clones and leaves out a portion. The sample holds more than 150,000 clones, around 83% seen once. The receptor's source is a woman aged 18-29 years in good health and CMV-seronegative. Sequencing was carried out using PBMCs. This rearrangement joins TRBV2 to TRBJ2-3; perhaps TRBD1 as D (6 bases). CDR3 in DNA: TGTGCCAGCAGAGGTACAGGGTTTCCAGATACGCAGTATTTT. This codes for CASRGTGFPDTQYF.